This T cell receptor (beta chain) was recorded in a study of molecular identifiers for immune sequencing clone quantification. V lost 0 bases and J 10 bases, leaving 9 bases between the germline ends. CDR1 and CDR2 (germline): MNHEY, SVGAGI. The CDR3 contains 12 residues. TCRdb ran MiXCR on the PCR reads and lists one entry per CDR3 protein. The data hold hundreds of thousands of distinct CDR3 sequences, with about 23% observed a single time. This clonotype was found many times. This chain uses TRBV6-5 with TRBJ1-1; D is undetermined. This clonotype was sampled from a human donor in good health. Some libraries in this study had Jurkat cell RNA spiked in. The specimen sequenced was naive CD8+ T cells from blood, with Jurkat cell RNA spiked in. Subset here: FACS-sorted CD8+CD4-CCR7+CD45RA+ naive T cells. Here the CDR3 reads CASSYSDGLAFF. DNA of the CDR3: TGTGCCAGCAGTTACTCGGACGGGTTAGCTTTCTTT.